This is a list of T cell receptor beta chains from one sample in a study of cytomegalovirus exposure and HLA in healthy donors. The data were produced by immunoSEQ multiplex PCR, yet TCRdb's version contains in-frame clones alone and is incomplete. Of about 140,000 clones in the sample, 60% to 85% were seen once. What was sequenced was PBMCs. These receptors originate from a male donor in good health and CMV-seronegative. CDR3s include the opening cysteine and the closing phenylalanine or tryptophan. A D gene is named only where the DNA matches it firmly. The listing skips clone size in some rows; elsewhere it reads once, few, many or a size class.

size: NA; J: TRBJ2-7; V: TRBV27; D: NA; DNA: TGTGCCAGCAGTTTCCTGACCGCGGGGCGGAACTACGAGCAGTACTTC; CDR3: CASSFLTAGRNYEQYF
size: NA; J: TRBJ1-1; V: TRBV5-1; D: TRBD1; DNA: TGCGCCAGCAGCTCACACCCCGGGACAGGGGGCACTGAAGCTTTCTTT; CDR3: CASSSHPGTGGTEAFF
size: NA; J: TRBJ2-7; V: TRBV30; D: TRBD1; DNA: TGTGCCTGGGGGACCCCGGGACAGGGGGACGGAGAGCAGTACTTC; CDR3: CAWGTPGQGDGEQYF
size: NA; J: TRBJ1-1; V: TRBV6-1; D: NA; DNA: TGTGCCAGCAGCTGGGCGGGCACTGAAGCTTTCTTT; CDR3: CASSWAGTEAFF
size: NA; J: TRBJ1-1; V: TRBV5-4; D: TRBD1; DNA: TGTGCCAGCAGCTTGGAAGCAGGGGGCACTGAAGCTTTCTTT; CDR3: CASSLEAGGTEAFF
size: NA; J: TRBJ1-1; V: TRBV19; D: TRBD1; DNA: TGTGCCAGTAGTATAGAGACGGACAGGGTAGGGACTGAAGCTTTCTTT; CDR3: CASSIETDRVGTEAFF
size: NA; J: TRBJ2-2; V: TRBV5-1; D: NA; DNA: TGCGCCAGCAGCTTGCGGACAGCGAACACCGGGGAGCTGTTTTTT; CDR3: CASSLRTANTGELFF
size: NA; J: TRBJ1-2; V: TRBV6-6; D: TRBD1; DNA: TGTGCCAGCAGTTTAGGACAGGGAGTCGGTGGCTACCCCTTC; CDR3: CASSLGQGVGGYPF
size: NA; J: TRBJ2-6; V: TRBV5-5; D: NA; DNA: TGTGCCAGCAGCTTTATAGGGGTCTCTGGGGCCAACGTCCTGACTTTC; CDR3: CASSFIGVSGANVLTF
size: NA; J: TRBJ1-1; V: TRBV19; D: NA; DNA: TGTGCCAGTGACCGCGCGGGGACTGAAGCTTTCTTT; CDR3: CASDRAGTEAFF
size: NA; J: TRBJ2-7; V: TRBV27; D: TRBD1; DNA: TGTGCCTGCAGTGCAATAACCGGGACAGGGTCCCGCGAGCAGTACTTC; CDR3: CACSAITGTGSREQYF
size: NA; J: TRBJ2-2; V: TRBV14; D: TRBD2; DNA: TGTGCCAGCAGCCCCCGGGGACTAGCGGGAGTGGTCGGGGAGCTGTTTTTT; CDR3: CASSPRGLAGVVGELFF
size: NA; J: TRBJ1-4; V: TRBV15; D: TRBD1; DNA: TGTGCCACCAGCAGGGAACAGGGGGTTGGTGAAAAACTGTTTTTT; CDR3: CATSREQGVGEKLFF
size: NA; J: TRBJ1-1; V: TRBV19; D: NA; DNA: TGTGCCAGTAGTATTTCGACAGGAGGACCCACTGAAGCTTTCTTT; CDR3: CASSISTGGPTEAFF
size: few; J: TRBJ2-2; V: TRBV5-1; D: NA; DNA: TGCGCCAGCACCCCTAGCAATTCCGGGGAGCTGTTTTTT; CDR3: CASTPSNSGELFF
size: NA; J: TRBJ1-2; V: TRBV6-6; D: TRBD1; DNA: TGTGCCTCCGCGGACAGGGGATACTGGTATGGCTACACCTTC; CDR3: CASADRGYWYGYTF
size: NA; J: TRBJ1-1; V: TRBV18; D: NA; DNA: TGTGCCAGCTCACCCGTCCGTTCTAACACTGAAGCTTTCTTT; CDR3: CASSPVRSNTEAFF
size: NA; J: TRBJ1-4; V: TRBV7-9; D: NA; DNA: TGTGCCAGCAGCTTAAGACAGACAAATGAAAAACTGTTTTTT; CDR3: CASSLRQTNEKLFF
size: once; J: TRBJ1-6; V: TRBV25-1; D: NA; DNA: TGTGCCAGCAGTGGGGGGCAGAAGTCACCCCTCCACTTT; CDR3: CASSGGQKSPLHF
size: NA; J: TRBJ2-1; V: TRBV5-1; D: NA; DNA: TGCGCCAGCAGCATCCTGGGGAGCCCCCTAATGGGTAATGAGCAGTTCTTC; CDR3: CASSILGSPLMGNEQFF
size: NA; J: TRBJ1-1; V: TRBV7-9; D: TRBD1; DNA: TGTGCCAGCAGCTCACGGGACAGGCGGAACACTGAAGCTTTCTTT; CDR3: CASSSRDRRNTEAFF
size: few; J: TRBJ1-1; V: TRBV5-6; D: NA; DNA: TGTGCCAGCAGGGCTGGTCGGGGTGGTGAAGCTTTCTTT; CDR3: CASRAGRGGEAFF
size: NA; J: TRBJ1-4; V: TRBV7-8; D: NA; DNA: TGTGCCAGCAGCCCGCGAAAGGGGGATGAAAAACTGTTTTTT; CDR3: CASSPRKGDEKLFF
size: NA; J: TRBJ2-1; V: TRBV4-1; D: NA; DNA: TGCGCCAGCAGCCAAGGGACAGTGAGCTCCTACAATGAGCAGTTCTTC; CDR3: CASSQGTVSSYNEQFF
size: NA; J: TRBJ2-2; V: TRBV6-1; D: NA; DNA: TGTGCCAGCAGTGAGGGACTGCCAAGGAACACCGGGGAGCTGTTTTTT; CDR3: CASSEGLPRNTGELFF
size: NA; J: TRBJ1-6; V: TRBV14; D: NA; DNA: TGTGCCAGCAGCCAAGCGGCGGTGAGCTCCTATAATTCACCCCTCCACTTT; CDR3: CASSQAAVSSYNSPLHF
size: NA; J: TRBJ1-2; V: TRBV15; D: TRBD1; DNA: TGTGCCACCAGCAGGATGCCCCGGGACAGCTATGGCTACACCTTC; CDR3: CATSRMPRDSYGYTF
size: NA; J: TRBJ2-4; V: TRBV6-5; D: TRBD2; DNA: TGTGCCAGCAGTAGACCGGGACTAAAAAACATTCAGTACTTC; CDR3: CASSRPGLKNIQYF
size: NA; J: TRBJ1-2; V: TRBV6-4; D: NA; DNA: TGTGCCAGCAGGCCTTCTCCAGGAGGCTATGGCTACACCTTC; CDR3: CASRPSPGGYGYTF
size: once; J: TRBJ2-7; V: TRBV30; D: NA; DNA: TGTGCCTGTACGTCAGGGTATACGTTCTACGAGCAGTACTTC; CDR3: CACTSGYTFYEQYF
size: NA; J: TRBJ2-7; V: TRBV30; D: NA; DNA: TGTGCCTGGAGTGTAGGCGGGACCCTGTACGAGCAGTACTTC; CDR3: CAWSVGGTLYEQYF
size: NA; J: TRBJ1-1; V: TRBV27; D: TRBD1; DNA: TGTGCCAGCAGTTTATTAAGCGGGTATAGGGGGCGTCCTGAAGCTTTCTTT; CDR3: CASSLLSGYRGRPEAFF
size: NA; J: TRBJ2-3; V: TRBV5-1; D: TRBD1; DNA: TGCGCCAGCAGCCAGCAGACAGGGAGCGCAGATACGCAGTATTTT; CDR3: CASSQQTGSADTQYF
size: NA; J: TRBJ1-2; V: TRBV7-9; D: NA; DNA: TGTGCCAGCGACTCGGGGGATCGGACGTTTTTTGGCTACACCTTC; CDR3: CASDSGDRTFFGYTF
size: NA; J: TRBJ1-4; V: TRBV2; D: NA; DNA: TGTGCCAGCAAGATGAGCATATATGAAAAACTGTTTTTT; CDR3: CASKMSIYEKLFF
size: NA; J: TRBJ1-2; V: TRBV9; D: TRBD1; DNA: TGTGCCAGCAGCGTAGATAACAGGGGCTATGGCTACACCTTC; CDR3: CASSVDNRGYGYTF
size: NA; J: TRBJ1-5; V: TRBV7-8; D: TRBD1; DNA: TGTGCCAGCAGCGTACTCCGGGACAGGGGATACAATCAGCCCCAGCATTTT; CDR3: CASSVLRDRGYNQPQHF
size: NA; J: TRBJ2-6; V: TRBV11-2; D: NA; DNA: TGTGCCAGCAGCTCCTATTTTGGGGCAGCTGGGGCCAACGTCCTGACTTTC; CDR3: CASSSYFGAAGANVLTF
size: NA; J: TRBJ1-4; V: TRBV6-5; D: TRBD1; DNA: TGTTCCAGCAGGGGGACAGGGGCAACTAATGAAAAACTGTTTTTT; CDR3: CSSRGTGATNEKLFF
size: NA; J: TRBJ1-1; V: TRBV4-2; D: TRBD1; DNA: TGTGCCAGCAGCCATCCGGGACAGGGGAACACTGAAGCTTTCTTT; CDR3: CASSHPGQGNTEAFF
size: NA; J: TRBJ1-1; V: TRBV18; D: NA; DNA: TGTGCCAGCTCACTAGACATTTATCTGTATGCTTTCTTT; CDR3: CASSLDIYLYAFF
size: NA; J: TRBJ2-1; V: TRBV13; D: NA; DNA: TGTGCCAGCAGCTTAGGGCCTAGCTCGGGCAATGAGCAGTTCTTC; CDR3: CASSLGPSSGNEQFF
size: once; J: TRBJ1-1; V: TRBV9; D: NA; DNA: TGTGCCAGCAGCGCATACCCGGACACTGAAGCTTTCTTT; CDR3: CASSAYPDTEAFF
size: NA; J: TRBJ2-5; V: TRBV7-3; D: TRBD1; DNA: TGTGCCAGCAGCTCGGTTGGACAGGGACAAGAGACCCAGTACTTC; CDR3: CASSSVGQGQETQYF
size: once; J: TRBJ1-1; V: TRBV29-1; D: TRBD1; DNA: TGCAGCGGGGGACAGGGAAATAAGGGGAACACTGAAGCTTTCTTT; CDR3: CSGGQGNKGNTEAFF
size: NA; J: TRBJ1-4; V: TRBV27; D: NA; DNA: TGTGCCAGCAGTTTATCGATTGGGGGGTGGGAAAAACTGTTTTTT; CDR3: CASSLSIGGWEKLFF